The source of this T cell receptor beta chain is a study of OX40 agonist ivuxolimab in advanced cancers. Broader study findings: Patients who responded partially at 0.1-3.0 mg/kg showed clonal expansion ranking among the lowest.

To note about this clone: Its matching antigen is unknown.

V was cut by 3 bases and J by 7 bases, with 15 bases left in between. The CDR3 is 14 residues long. Germline CDR1 LNHDA, CDR2 SQIVND (reference sequence). Assay: immunoSEQ multiplex PCR; the TCRdb copy retains only in-frame clones and omits some. The sample holds 13,000 or so clones, around 81% seen once. The chain joins TRBV19 to TRBJ1-1; weak D call: TRBD1 (6 bases). The receptor was derived from an adult with an advanced solid tumor such as melanoma, head and neck, liver or kidney cancer. Material: CD4+ or CD8+ T cells sorted from blood, obtained in a trial of the OX40 agonist ivuxolimab. CDR3 residues: CASSIGGTGIEAFF. CDR3 in DNA: TGTGCCAGTAGTATTGGGGGCACAGGGATTGAAGCTTTCTTT.